This is a list of T cell receptor beta chains from one sample in a study of blood T cell repertoires in COVID-19. Data came from immunoSEQ multiplex PCR; TCRdb stores just in-frame clones and leaves some out. The sample lists about 270,000 clones, roughly nine tenths seen once, with around 2% in the top ten. Sequencing input: PBMCs or T cells enriched from blood (not recorded which). All receptors derive from a woman younger than 30 who had recovered from COVID-19. The CDR3 runs from the conserved cysteine through the conserved F or W. D genes are given only for firm matches. Clone size is stated in some rows and not others, as once, few, many or a class when expanded.

. | TRBJ2-5 | TRBV6-5 | TRBD1 | TGTGCCAGCAGTACGCCCGGGACAGGGAGTGAGACCCAGTACTTC | CASSTPGTGSETQYF
. | TRBJ1-1 | TRBV3-1/TRBV3-2 | TRBD1 | TGTGCCAGCAGCCAATCCTTCGACAGGGTCGCTGAAGCTTTCTTT | CASSQSFDRVAEAFF
. | TRBJ2-5 | TRBV9 | TRBD2 | TGTGCCAGCAGCCTAGGCATTCCGGGACTAGCGGGGGGTGCGGCACCCCAAGAGACCCAGTACTTC | CASSLGIPGLAGGAAPQETQYF
. | TRBJ1-2 | TRBV19 | . | TGTCCCCTCCGGATGACGAGGGGCTACACCTTC | CPLRMTRGYTF
. | TRBJ2-2 | TRBV5-1 | . | TGCGCCACCTCCCCCTCCTCGGATAGCGGCACCGGGGAGCTGTTTTTT | CATSPSSDSGTGELFF
. | TRBJ1-5 | TRBV12-5 | . | TGTGCTAGTGGGGGGCTGAAGGGCCAGCCCCAGCATTTT | CASGGLKGQPQHF
. | TRBJ1-1 | TRBV6-5 | . | TGTGCCAGCAGCGACAGCCCGAACACTGAAGCTTTCTTT | CASSDSPNTEAFF
. | TRBJ2-7 | TRBV28 | TRBD2 | TGTGCCAGCAGTCCCCTAGCGGGGGGTTCCTACGAGCAGTACTTC | CASSPLAGGSYEQYF
. | TRBJ1-2 | TRBV27 | TRBD1 | TGTGCCAGCTTCCCCACCTCAGGGGGAGGCTATGGCTACACCTTC | CASFPTSGGGYGYTF
. | TRBJ2-1 | TRBV4-1 | . | TGCGCCAGCAGCCAAGGACTACCCTACAATGAGCAGTTCTTC | CASSQGLPYNEQFF
. | TRBJ1-1 | TRBV6-5 | . | TGTGCCAGCAGTTACATGGGGGGGGCTTTCTTT | CASSYMGGAFF
. | TRBJ2-2 | TRBV2 | . | TGTGCCAGCAGCGGAGGGTTCAACACCGGGGAGCTGTTTTTT | CASSGGFNTGELFF
. | TRBJ2-1 | TRBV5-1 | . | TGCGCCAGCAGCTTACAAGGCCTAGGCGATGAGCAGTTCTTC | CASSLQGLGDEQFF
. | TRBJ2-7 | TRBV30 | TRBD1 | TGTGCCTGGGGGGGACAGGGTATCTACGAGCAGTACTTC | CAWGGQGIYEQYF
once | TRBJ1-4 | TRBV6-5 | . | TGTGCCAGCAGTTACGGCCCTAATGAAAAACTGTTTTTT | CASSYGPNEKLFF
. | TRBJ1-5 | TRBV21-1 | . | TGTGCCAGCAGCATCGGACTGGAGCCCCAGCATTTT | CASSIGLEPQHF
. | TRBJ2-3 | TRBV5-1 | . | TGCGCCAGCAGCCCTGACTTCGTGGGGAGTTACACAGATACGCAGTATTTT | CASSPDFVGSYTDTQYF
. | TRBJ2-1 | TRBV19 | . | TGTGCCAGTAGTATGCAGGGTGTCATAGGCAATGAGCAGTTCTTC | CASSMQGVIGNEQFF
. | TRBJ1-2 | TRBV19 | . | TGTGCCAGTAGTATAGAGGCCCCCGCTTTTTTC | CASSIEAPAFF
. | TRBJ2-3 | TRBV15 | TRBD2 | TGTGCCACCAGCAGGCTAGCGGGGGACCTCACAGATACGCAGTATTTT | CATSRLAGDLTDTQYF
. | TRBJ1-2 | TRBV10-2 | . | TGCGCCAGCAGTGTAGGGGTTTCTGCTGGCTACACCTTC | CASSVGVSAGYTF
. | TRBJ1-3 | TRBV5-6 | . | TGTGCCAGCACCCAACATAACGGGGGAAACACCATATATTTT | CASTQHNGGNTIYF
. | TRBJ2-2 | TRBV7-3 | TRBD1 | TGTGCCAGCAGTACACAGGGGAGGAACACCGGGGAGCTGTTTTTT | CASSTQGRNTGELFF
. | TRBJ2-1 | TRBV7-9 | . | TGTGCCAGCAGCTTAGTGACAGACGGGGAGCAGTTCTTC | CASSLVTDGEQFF
once | TRBJ1-2 | TRBV28 | . | TGTGCCAGCAGCCGTGACAGGACCACCATAGCTAACTATGGCTACACCTTC | CASSRDRTTIANYGYTF
once | TRBJ1-3 | TRBV7-9 | . | TGTGCCAGCAGCTTATTCACAAGCTCTGGAAACACCATATATTTT | CASSLFTSSGNTIYF
once | TRBJ1-5 | TRBV2 | . | TGTGCCAGCAGTGAATCCGGGACAAGAAATCAGCCCCAGCATTTT | CASSESGTRNQPQHF
. | TRBJ2-1 | TRBV12-5 | . | TGTGCTAGTGGACTCGGAATAGGGAGCTCCTACAATGAGCAGTTCTTC | CASGLGIGSSYNEQFF
once | TRBJ2-3 | TRBV2 | TRBD2 | TGTGCCAGCAGCAGTAGCGGGGTCAGCACAGATACGCAGTATTTT | CASSSSGVSTDTQYF
. | TRBJ2-7 | TRBV27 | . | TGTGCCAGCAGTTTAACCCAGGGGTGGGACTACGAGCAGTACTTC | CASSLTQGWDYEQYF
. | TRBJ2-3 | TRBV5-1 | TRBD2 | TGCGCCAGCAGCCGCCTGGGACTAGCGGATGATACGCAGTATTTT | CASSRLGLADDTQYF
. | TRBJ1-1 | TRBV3-1/TRBV3-2 | . | TGTGCCAGCAGCCAACTCTCCATGGCAACTGAAGCTTTCTTT | CASSQLSMATEAFF
few | TRBJ2-7 | TRBV5-8 | . | TGTGCCAGCAGCTTCCTCAGAGGATACGAGCAGTACTTC | CASSFLRGYEQYF
. | TRBJ1-6 | TRBV7-9 | . | TGTGCCAGCAGCTTATACGCAGGGGTCGGGTGGGGTAATTCACCCCTCCACTTT | CASSLYAGVGWGNSPLHF
once | TRBJ1-1 | TRBV21-1 | . | TGTGCCAGCAGCAAAGCCGATTTTCATAGCTCTTTGAACACTGAAGCTTTCTTT | CASSKADFHSSLNTEAFF
. | TRBJ1-6 | TRBV12-1 | . | TGTGCCAGCAGCTTTGAATCGTCAGGGGGCGATCCTTTCAATTCACCCCTCCACTTT | CASSFESSGGDPFNSPLHF
. | TRBJ1-4 | TRBV27 | TRBD1 | TGTGCCAGCAGTCTTTTTTCCGGGACAGGGGACGCAAAACTGTTTTTT | CASSLFSGTGDAKLFF
. | TRBJ1-1 | TRBV27 | TRBD1 | TGTGCCAGCAGTTTCGGACAGGGGAACACTGAAGCTTTCTTT | CASSFGQGNTEAFF
. | TRBJ2-3 | TRBV3-1/TRBV3-2 | TRBD1 | TGTGCCAGCAGCCCGGGACAGGGGGGCACAGATACGCAGTATTTT | CASSPGQGGTDTQYF
. | TRBJ2-5 | TRBV5-1 | . | TGCGCCAGCAGCTCTCACAGGACCCAAGAGACCCAGTACTTC | CASSSHRTQETQYF
. | TRBJ1-5 | TRBV6-1 | . | TGTGCCAGCAGTGTTCGGAGGGCATCGCAAGGGGATCAGCCCCAGCATTTT | CASSVRRASQGDQPQHF
. | TRBJ2-4 | TRBV28 | TRBD1 | TGTGCCAGCTTACGCAGGGGGCTCTCAAGGGGCAAAAACATTCAGTACTTC | CASLRRGLSRGKNIQYF
. | TRBJ1-1 | TRBV7-9 | . | TGTGCCAGCAGCTCTGGGAGGACTGAAGCTTTCTTT | CASSSGRTEAFF